A selection of T cell receptor beta chains follows, all from one sample in a study of low-dose radiotherapy and immunotherapy resistance in tumors. TCRdb recomputed calls from the reads with MiXCR, one row per CDR3 protein. In the table there are under 60,000 distinct CDR3 sequences, around 35% of which are singletons. The source material was PBMCs, sampled after low-dose radiotherapy plus immunotherapy. The receptor source for this set is a male donor with rectosigmoid adenocarcinoma. The conserved cysteine and the conserved F or W are not part of the CDR3 here.

TRBJ2-5,TRBV6-2/TRBV6-3,ASRLVLSVQETQY
TRBJ2-3,TRBV11-2,ASSPSTDTQY
TRBJ2-4,TRBV3-1,ASSQVERDLVKNIQY
TRBJ2-7,TRBV14,ASKKAGVSYEQY
TRBJ2-5,TRBV27,ASSYRSQETQY
TRBJ1-1,TRBV5-3,ASSFMLENTEAF
TRBJ2-1,TRBV20-1,SARAALAGENEQF
TRBJ2-7,TRBV30,AWTLTSEGPYEQY
TRBJ1-2,TRBV7-9,ASSRTGLWGYT
TRBJ1-1,TRBV6-2/TRBV6-3,ASRGGAGESTEAF
TRBJ2-3,TRBV28,ASSFPKDTQY
TRBJ2-1,TRBV7-9,ASSLPGAGIYEQF
TRBJ1-6,TRBV14,ASSRKTGVGNSPLH
TRBJ2-2,TRBV4-1,ASSPPAFGANTGELF
TRBJ2-4,TRBV24-1,ATSDPGTGGKNIQY
TRBJ2-5,TRBV3-1,ASSPNGSGKTQY
TRBJ1-5,TRBV7-9,ASSPGSGADLNQPQH
TRBJ2-7,TRBV5-1,ASSLDGYISYEQY
TRBJ2-4,TRBV11-2,ASSPATSGLAKNIQY
TRBJ1-1,TRBV20-1,SASPPRGAAF
TRBJ2-2,TRBV28,ASSLSRIRNRAGPGELF
TRBJ1-3,TRBV14,ASSQVGQDLPGNTIY
TRBJ1-2,TRBV28,ASSLNYGYT
TRBJ2-1,TRBV27,ASSSPGLRGEQF
TRBJ2-1,TRBV3-1,ASSQLEINEQF
TRBJ2-7,TRBV7-8,ASSHPRLAGGYEQY
TRBJ1-5,TRBV28,ASRGTAYSNQPQH
TRBJ1-5,TRBV30,AWSAGTASNQPQH
TRBJ2-6,TRBV4-1,ASSQDDSSGANVLT
TRBJ1-2,TRBV19,ASSIREDRGYT
TRBJ2-7,TRBV7-2,ASSLVQGAYEQY
TRBJ2-7,TRBV28,ASRLFSGTRSYEQY
TRBJ2-1,TRBV4-3,ASSQYTSGTYNEQF
TRBJ1-5,TRBV18,ASSPSEFSNQPQH
TRBJ1-5,TRBV12-3/TRBV12-4,ASRFGRDQPQH
TRBJ2-7,TRBV12-3/TRBV12-4,ASSQDHYEQY
TRBJ1-5,TRBV2,ASCSFLAQPQH
TRBJ1-1,TRBV27,ASSLQRHMNTEAF
TRBJ2-4,TRBV2,ASSEDLAKNIQY
TRBJ2-1,TRBV28,ASRVGAGMTYNEQF
TRBJ2-5,TRBV29-1,SVTPYQETQY
TRBJ1-3,TRBV5-1,ASSLGQGQRNTIY
TRBJ1-5,TRBV12-3/TRBV12-4,ASSWAVGNQPQH
TRBJ2-2,TRBV2,ASRGGQTNTGELF